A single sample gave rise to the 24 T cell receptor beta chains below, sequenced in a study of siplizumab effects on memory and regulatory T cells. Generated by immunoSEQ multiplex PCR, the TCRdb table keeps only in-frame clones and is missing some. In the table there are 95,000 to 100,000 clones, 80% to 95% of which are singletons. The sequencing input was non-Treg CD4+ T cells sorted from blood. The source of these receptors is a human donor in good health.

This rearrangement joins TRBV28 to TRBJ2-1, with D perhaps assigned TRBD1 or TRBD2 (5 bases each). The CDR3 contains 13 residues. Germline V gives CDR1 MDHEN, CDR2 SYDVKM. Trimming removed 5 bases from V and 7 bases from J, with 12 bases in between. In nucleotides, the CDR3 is TGTGCCAGCAGTCCGGGACCGGGAAATGAGCAGTTCTTC. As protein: CASSPGPGNEQFF.

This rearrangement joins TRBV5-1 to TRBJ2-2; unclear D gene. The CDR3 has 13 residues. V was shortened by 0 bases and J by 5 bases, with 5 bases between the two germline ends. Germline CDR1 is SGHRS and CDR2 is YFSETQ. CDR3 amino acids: CASSLARTGELFF. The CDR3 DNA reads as TGCGCCAGCAGCTTGGCCCGGACCGGGGAGCTGTTTTTT.

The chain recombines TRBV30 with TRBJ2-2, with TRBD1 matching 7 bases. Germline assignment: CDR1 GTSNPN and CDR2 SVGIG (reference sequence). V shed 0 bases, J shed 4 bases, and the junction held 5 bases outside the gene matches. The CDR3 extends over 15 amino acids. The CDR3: CAWSVPGGFTGELFF. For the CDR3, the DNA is TGTGCCTGGAGTGTCCCAGGGGGATTCACCGGGGAGCTGTTTTTT.

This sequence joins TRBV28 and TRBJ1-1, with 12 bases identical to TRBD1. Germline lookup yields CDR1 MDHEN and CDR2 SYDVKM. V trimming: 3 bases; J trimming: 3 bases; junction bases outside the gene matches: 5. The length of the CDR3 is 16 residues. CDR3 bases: TGTGCCAGCAGTTTGGGGACAGGGGGCAGTTACACTGAAGCTTTCTTT. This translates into CASSLGTGGSYTEAFF. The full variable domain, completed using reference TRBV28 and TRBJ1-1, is DVKVTQSSRYLVKRTGEKVFLECVQDMDHENMFWYRQDPGLGLRLIYFSYDVKMKEKGDIPEGYSVSREKKERFSLILESASTNQTSMYLCASSLGTGGSYTEAFFGQGTRLTVV.

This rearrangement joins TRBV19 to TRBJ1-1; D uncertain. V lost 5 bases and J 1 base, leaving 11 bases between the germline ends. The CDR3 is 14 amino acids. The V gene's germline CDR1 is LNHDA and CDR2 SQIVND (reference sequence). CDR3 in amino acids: CASSFDRANTEAFF. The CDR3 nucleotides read TGTGCCAGTAGTTTTGACCGAGCGAACACTGAAGCTTTCTTT.

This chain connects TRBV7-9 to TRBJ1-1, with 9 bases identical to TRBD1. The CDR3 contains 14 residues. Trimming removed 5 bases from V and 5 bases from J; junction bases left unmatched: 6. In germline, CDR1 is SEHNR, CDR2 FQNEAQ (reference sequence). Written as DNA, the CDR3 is TGTGCCAGCAGCAGGACAGGGGTTAGAACTGAAGCTTTCTTT. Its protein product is CASSRTGVRTEAFF.

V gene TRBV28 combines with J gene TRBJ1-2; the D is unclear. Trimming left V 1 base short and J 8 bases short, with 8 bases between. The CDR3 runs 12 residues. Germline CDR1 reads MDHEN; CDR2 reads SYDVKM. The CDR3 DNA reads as TGTGCCAGCAGTTTATCGGCGAGGGGCTACACCTTC. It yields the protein CASSLSARGYTF.

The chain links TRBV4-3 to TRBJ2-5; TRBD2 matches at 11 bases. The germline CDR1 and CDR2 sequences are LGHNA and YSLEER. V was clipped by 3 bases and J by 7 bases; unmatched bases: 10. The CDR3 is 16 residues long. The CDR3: CASSHLLAGGPGTQYF. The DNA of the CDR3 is TGCGCCAGCAGCCATCTTTTAGCGGGAGGGCCGGGGACCCAGTACTTC.

CDR3 in amino acids: CASNPDRGNQPQHF. The CDR3 nucleotides read TGTGCCAGCAACCCGGACAGGGGGAATCAGCCCCAGCATTTT. The rearrangement links TRBV2 to TRBJ1-5; 10 bases align to TRBD1. The germline gives CDR1 SNHLY, CDR2 FYNNEI. The CDR3 runs to 14 residues. Trimming took 7 bases from V and 4 from J; bases not matched to a gene: 4. The variable domain in full, with the rest retrieved from reference TRBV2 and TRBJ1-5, is EPEVTQTPSHQVTQMGQEVILRCVPISNHLYFYWYRQILGQKVEFLVSFYNNEISEKSEIFDDQFSVERPDGSNFTLKIRSTKLEDSAMYFCASNPDRGNQPQHFGDGTRLSIL.

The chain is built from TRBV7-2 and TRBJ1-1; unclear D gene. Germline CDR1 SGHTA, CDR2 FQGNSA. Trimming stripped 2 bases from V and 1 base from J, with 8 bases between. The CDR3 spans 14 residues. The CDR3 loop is CASSLLVQNTEAFF. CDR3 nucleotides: TGTGCCAGCAGCTTACTGGTACAGAACACTGAAGCTTTCTTT.

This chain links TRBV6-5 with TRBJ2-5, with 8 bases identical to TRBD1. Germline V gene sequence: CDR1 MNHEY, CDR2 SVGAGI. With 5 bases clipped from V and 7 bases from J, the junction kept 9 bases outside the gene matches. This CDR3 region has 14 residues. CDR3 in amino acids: CASSPGQGVGTQYF. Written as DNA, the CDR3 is TGTGCCAGCAGTCCAGGACAGGGCGTAGGGACCCAGTACTTC.

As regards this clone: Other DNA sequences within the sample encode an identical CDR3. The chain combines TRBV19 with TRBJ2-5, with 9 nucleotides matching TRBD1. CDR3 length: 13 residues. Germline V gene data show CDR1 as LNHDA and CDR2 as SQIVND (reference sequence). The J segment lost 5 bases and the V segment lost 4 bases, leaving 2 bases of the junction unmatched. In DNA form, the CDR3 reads TGTGCCAGTAGTAAGACAGGGGGTGAGACCCAGTACTTC. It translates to CASSKTGGETQYF.

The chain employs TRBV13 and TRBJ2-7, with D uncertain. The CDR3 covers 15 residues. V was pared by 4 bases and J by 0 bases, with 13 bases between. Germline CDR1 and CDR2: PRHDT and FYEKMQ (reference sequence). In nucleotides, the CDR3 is TGTGCCAGCAGCTCAGACAAAGCCCACTCCTACGAGCAGTACTTC. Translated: CASSSDKAHSYEQYF.

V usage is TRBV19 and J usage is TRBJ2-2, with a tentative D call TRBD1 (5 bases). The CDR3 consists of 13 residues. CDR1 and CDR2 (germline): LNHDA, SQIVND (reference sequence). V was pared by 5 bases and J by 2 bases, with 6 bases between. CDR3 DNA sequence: TGTGCCAGTAGTCGGACAAACACCGGGGAGCTGTTTTTT. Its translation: CASSRTNTGELFF.

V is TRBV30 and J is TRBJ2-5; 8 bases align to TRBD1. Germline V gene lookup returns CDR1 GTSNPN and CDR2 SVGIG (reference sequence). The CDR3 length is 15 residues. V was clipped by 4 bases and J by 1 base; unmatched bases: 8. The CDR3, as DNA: TGTGCCTGGACAGGGGGCCCGGGCCTCCAAGAGACCCAGTACTTC. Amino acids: CAWTGGPGLQETQYF.

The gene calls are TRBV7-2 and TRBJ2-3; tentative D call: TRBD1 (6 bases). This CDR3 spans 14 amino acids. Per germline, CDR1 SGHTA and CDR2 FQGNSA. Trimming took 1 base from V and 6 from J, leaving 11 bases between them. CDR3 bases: TGTGCCAGCAGCTTAGTAACAGGGTGGGATACGCAGTATTTT. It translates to CASSLVTGWDTQYF.

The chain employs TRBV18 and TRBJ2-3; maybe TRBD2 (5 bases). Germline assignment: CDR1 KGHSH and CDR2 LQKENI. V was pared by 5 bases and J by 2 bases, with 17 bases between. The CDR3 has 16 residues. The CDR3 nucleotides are TGTGCCAGCTCATCTTTGCCGGGATCGGCCACAGATACGCAGTATTTT. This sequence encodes CASSSLPGSATDTQYF.

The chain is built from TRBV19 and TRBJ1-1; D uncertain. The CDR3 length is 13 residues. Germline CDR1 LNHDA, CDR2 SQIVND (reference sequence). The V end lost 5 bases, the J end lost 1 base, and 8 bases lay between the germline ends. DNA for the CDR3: TGTGCCAGTAGTCCCAACAGGAACACTGAAGCTTTCTTT. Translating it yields CASSPNRNTEAFF.

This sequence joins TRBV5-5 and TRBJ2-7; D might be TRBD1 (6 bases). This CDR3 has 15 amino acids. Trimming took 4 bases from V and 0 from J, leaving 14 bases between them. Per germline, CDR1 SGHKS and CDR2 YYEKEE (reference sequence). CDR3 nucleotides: TGTGCCAGCAGCCCACTTCAGGGGCTCTCCTACGAGCAGTACTTC. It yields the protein CASSPLQGLSYEQYF.

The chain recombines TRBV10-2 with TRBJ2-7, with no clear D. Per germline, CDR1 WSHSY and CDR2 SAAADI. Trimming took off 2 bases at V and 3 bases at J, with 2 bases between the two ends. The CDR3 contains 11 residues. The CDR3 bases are TGCGCCAGCAGTGAGGGCTACGAGCAGTACTTC. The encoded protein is CASSEGYEQYF.

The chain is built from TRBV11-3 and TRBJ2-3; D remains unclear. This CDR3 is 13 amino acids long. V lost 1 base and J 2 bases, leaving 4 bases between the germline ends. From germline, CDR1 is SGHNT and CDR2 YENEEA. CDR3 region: CASSLGSTDTQYF. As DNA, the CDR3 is TGTGCCAGCAGCTTAGGCTCCACAGATACGCAGTATTTT.

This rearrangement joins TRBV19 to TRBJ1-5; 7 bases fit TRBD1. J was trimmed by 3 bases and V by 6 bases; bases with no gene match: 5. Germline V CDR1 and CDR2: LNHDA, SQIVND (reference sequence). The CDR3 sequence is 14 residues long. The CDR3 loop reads CASRHQGDNQPQHF. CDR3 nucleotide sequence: TGTGCCAGTAGACATCAGGGGGACAATCAGCCCCAGCATTTT.

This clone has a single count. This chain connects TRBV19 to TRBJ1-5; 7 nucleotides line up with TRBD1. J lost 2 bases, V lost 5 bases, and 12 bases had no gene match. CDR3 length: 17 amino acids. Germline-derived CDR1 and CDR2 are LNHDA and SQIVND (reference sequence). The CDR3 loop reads CASSPSGTDFGNQPQHF. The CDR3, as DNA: TGTGCCAGTAGTCCGAGCGGGACAGACTTCGGCAATCAGCCCCAGCATTTT.

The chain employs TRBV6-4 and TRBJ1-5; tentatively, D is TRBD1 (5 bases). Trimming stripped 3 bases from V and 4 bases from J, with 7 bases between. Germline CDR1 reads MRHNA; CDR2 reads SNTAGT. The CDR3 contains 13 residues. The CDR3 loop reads CASSEGQNQPQHF. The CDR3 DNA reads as TGTGCCAGCAGTGAGGGGCAGAATCAGCCCCAGCATTTT.